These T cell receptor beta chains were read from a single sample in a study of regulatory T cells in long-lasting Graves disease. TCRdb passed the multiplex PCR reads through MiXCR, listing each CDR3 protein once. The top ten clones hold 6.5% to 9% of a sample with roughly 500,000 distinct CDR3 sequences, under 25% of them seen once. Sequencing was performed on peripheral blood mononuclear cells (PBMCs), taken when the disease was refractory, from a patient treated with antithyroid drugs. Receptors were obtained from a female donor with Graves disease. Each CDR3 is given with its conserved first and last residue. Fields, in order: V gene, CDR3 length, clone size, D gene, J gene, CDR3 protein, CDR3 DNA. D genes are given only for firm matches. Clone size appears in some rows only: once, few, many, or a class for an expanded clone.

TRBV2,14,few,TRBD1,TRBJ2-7,CASSGATGMGEQYF,TGTGCCAGCAGTGGCGCGACAGGGATGGGCGAGCAGTACTTC
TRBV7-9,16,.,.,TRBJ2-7,CASSSGSGATSYEQYF,TGTGCCAGCAGCTCGGGGTCGGGTGCTACCTCCTACGAGCAGTACTTC
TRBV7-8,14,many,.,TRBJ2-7,CASSRPGDPYEQYF,TGTGCCAGCAGTCGGCCAGGGGATCCCTACGAGCAGTACTTC
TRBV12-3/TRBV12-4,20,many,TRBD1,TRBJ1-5,CASSSVLPGQASYSNQPQHF,TGTGCCAGCAGCTCCGTTCTACCGGGACAGGCCTCATATAGCAATCAGCCCCAGCATTTT
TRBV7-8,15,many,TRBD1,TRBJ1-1,CASSLRRGRGTEAFF,TGTGCCAGCAGCTTACGCAGGGGGCGAGGAACTGAAGCTTTCTTT
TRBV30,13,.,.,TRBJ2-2,CAWSVSGTGELFF,TGTGCCTGGAGTGTGTCGGGCACCGGGGAGCTGTTTTTT
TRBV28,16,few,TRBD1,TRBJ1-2,CASSLHLPGQGSRNTF,TGTGCCAGCAGTTTGCATCTCCCGGGACAGGGGAGTAGAAACACCTTC
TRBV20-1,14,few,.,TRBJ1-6,CSAYSGVQGSPLHF,TGCAGTGCTTATTCAGGGGTTCAGGGATCACCCCTCCACTTT
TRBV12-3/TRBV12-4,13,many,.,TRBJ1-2,CASSGQNNYGYTF,TGTGCCAGCAGTGGACAGAATAACTATGGCTACACCTTC
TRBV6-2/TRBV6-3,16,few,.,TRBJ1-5,CASSYDPGPSNQPQHF,TGTGCCAGCAGTTATGATCCGGGACCGAGCAATCAGCCCCAGCATTTT
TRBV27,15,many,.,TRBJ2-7,CASSSPAGVEDEQYF,TGTGCCAGCAGCAGCCCAGCGGGCGTCGAGGATGAGCAGTACTTC
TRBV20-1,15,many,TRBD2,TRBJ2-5,CSALSGLAGEETQYF,TGCAGTGCTCTATCTGGGCTAGCGGGAGAAGAGACCCAGTACTTC
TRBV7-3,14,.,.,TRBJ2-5,CASSLGGSSRAQYF,TGTGCCAGCAGCTTAGGAGGCTCCTCACGGGCCCAGTACTTC
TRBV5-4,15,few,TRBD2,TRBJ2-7,CASRAGLAETYEQYF,TGTGCCAGCAGGGCAGGACTAGCGGAAACCTACGAGCAGTACTTC
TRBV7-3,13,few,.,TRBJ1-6,CASSLTWSSPLHF,TGTGCCAGCAGCTTAACGTGGAGTTCACCCCTCCACTTT
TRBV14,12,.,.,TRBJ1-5,CASSYINQPQHF,TGTGCCAGCAGCTACATTAATCAGCCCCAGCATTTT
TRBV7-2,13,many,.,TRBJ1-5,CASSLAGTQPQHF,TGTGCCAGCAGCTTAGCAGGGACCCAGCCCCAGCATTTT
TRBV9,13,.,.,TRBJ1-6,CASSFRGESPLHF,TGTGCCAGCAGCTTTCGGGGGGAATCACCCCTCCACTTT
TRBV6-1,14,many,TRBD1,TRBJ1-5,CASRNRGVNQPQHF,TGTGCCAGCAGGAACAGGGGGGTCAATCAGCCCCAGCATTTT
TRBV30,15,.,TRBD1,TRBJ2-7,CAWSGTGGRVDEQYF,TGTGCCTGGAGTGGCACAGGGGGTCGCGTCGACGAGCAGTACTTC
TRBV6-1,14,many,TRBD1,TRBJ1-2,CASSHTGVAYGYTF,TGTGCCAGCAGTCATACAGGGGTCGCCTATGGCTACACCTTC
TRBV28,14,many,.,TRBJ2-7,CASTSPPSHYEQYF,TGTGCCAGCACTTCACCCCCGTCCCATTACGAGCAGTACTTC
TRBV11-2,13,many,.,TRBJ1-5,CASSLNKNQPQHF,TGTGCCAGCAGCTTAAACAAGAATCAGCCCCAGCATTTT
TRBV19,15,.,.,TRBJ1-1,CASTVGPPTRTEAFF,TGTGCCAGTACCGTCGGCCCACCGACCCGGACTGAAGCTTTCTTC
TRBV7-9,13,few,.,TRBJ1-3,CASSLGLGNTIYF,TGTGCCAGCAGCCTCGGGCTTGGAAACACCATATATTTT
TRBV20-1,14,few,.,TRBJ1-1,CSARGETINTEAFF,TGCAGTGCTCGGGGTGAGACAATTAACACTGAAGCTTTCTTT
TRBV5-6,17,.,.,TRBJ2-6,CASSLAPGLSGANVLTF,TGTGCCAGCAGCTTGGCCCCAGGACTCTCTGGGGCCAACGTCCTGACTTTC
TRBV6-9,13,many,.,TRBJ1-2,CASSYFQGYGYTF,TGTGCCAGCAGTTACTTTCAGGGTTATGGCTACACCTTC
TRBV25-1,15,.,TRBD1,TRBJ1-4,CASSDWGTVNEKLFF,TGTGCCAGCAGTGATTGGGGGACAGTAAATGAAAAACTGTTTTTT
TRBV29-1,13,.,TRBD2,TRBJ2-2,CSVSGRGGGELFF,TGCAGCGTGAGCGGGAGAGGGGGCGGGGAGCTGTTTTTT
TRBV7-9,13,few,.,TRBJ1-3,CATEEVAGNTIYF,TGTGCCACGGAGGAAGTCGCTGGAAACACCATATATTTT
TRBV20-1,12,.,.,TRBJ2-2,CSASPYTGELSF,TGCAGTGCTAGTCCGTACACCGGGGAGCTGTCTTTT
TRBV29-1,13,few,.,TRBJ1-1,CSVEGRLETEAFF,TGCAGCGTTGAGGGGAGGCTGGAGACTGAAGCTTTCTTT
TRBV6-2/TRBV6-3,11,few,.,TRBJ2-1,CASSDMGVKFF,TGTGCCAGCAGTGACATGGGGGTGAAGTTCTTC
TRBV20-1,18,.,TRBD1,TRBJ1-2,CSARDHHRTQGATYGYTF,TGCAGTGCTAGAGACCACCACCGTACACAGGGGGCAACCTACGGCTACACCTTC
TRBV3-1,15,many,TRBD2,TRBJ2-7,CASSHVSGRMYEQYF,TGTGCCAGCAGCCATGTTAGCGGGAGGATGTACGAGCAGTACTTC
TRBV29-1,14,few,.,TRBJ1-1,CSVENSARNTEAFF,TGCAGCGTTGAGAACAGCGCTCGGAACACTGAAGCTTTCTTT
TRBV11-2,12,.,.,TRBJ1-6,CASSSRGSPLRF,TGTGCCAGCAGCTCGAGGGGTTCACCCCTCCGCTTT
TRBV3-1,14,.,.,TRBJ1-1,CASSQRGMNTEAFF,TGTGCCAGCAGCCAGCGAGGGATGAACACTGAAGCTTTCTTT
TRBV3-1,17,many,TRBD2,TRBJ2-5,CASSQGSDSGAQETQYF,TGTGCCAGCAGCCAAGGTTCTGACAGCGGGGCCCAAGAGACCCAGTACTTC
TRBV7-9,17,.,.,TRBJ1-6,CASSLVRDHSYNSPLHF,TGTGCCAGCAGCTTAGTCCGAGACCACTCCTATAATTCACCCCTCCACTTT
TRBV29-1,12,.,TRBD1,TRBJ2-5,CSVKQGSETQYF,TGCAGCGTTAAACAGGGGTCAGAGACCCAGTACTTC
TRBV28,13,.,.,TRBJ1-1,CASSGPPDTEAFF,TGTGCCAGCAGTGGCCCCCCAGACACTGAAGCTTTCTTT
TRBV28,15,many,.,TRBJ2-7,CASTPTASYSYEQYF,TGTGCCAGCACACCGACAGCCTCATACTCCTACGAGCAGTACTTC